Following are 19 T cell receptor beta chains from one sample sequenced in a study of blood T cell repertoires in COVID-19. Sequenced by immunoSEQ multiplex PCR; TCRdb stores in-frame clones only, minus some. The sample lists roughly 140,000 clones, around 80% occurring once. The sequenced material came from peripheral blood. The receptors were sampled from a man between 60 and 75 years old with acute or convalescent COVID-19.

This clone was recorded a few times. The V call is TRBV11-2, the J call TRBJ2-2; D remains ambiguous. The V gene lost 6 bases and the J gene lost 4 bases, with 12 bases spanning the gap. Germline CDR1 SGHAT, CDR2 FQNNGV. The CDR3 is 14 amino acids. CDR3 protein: CASRLNSGTGELFF. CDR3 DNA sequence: TGTGCCAGCAGATTAAACTCGGGCACCGGGGAGCTGTTTTTT.

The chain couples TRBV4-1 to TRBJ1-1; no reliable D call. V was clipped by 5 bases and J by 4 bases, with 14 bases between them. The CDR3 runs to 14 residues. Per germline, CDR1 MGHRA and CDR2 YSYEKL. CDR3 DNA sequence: TGCGCCAGCAGCTTCTCCCCAGGAGGCACTGAAGCTTTCTTT. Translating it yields CASSFSPGGTEAFF.

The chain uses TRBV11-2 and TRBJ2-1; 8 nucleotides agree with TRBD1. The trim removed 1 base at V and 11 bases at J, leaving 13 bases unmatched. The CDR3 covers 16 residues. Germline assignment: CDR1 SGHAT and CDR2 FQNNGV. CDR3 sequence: CASSLVSNGQGGKQFF. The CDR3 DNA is TGTGCCAGCAGCTTAGTGAGTAACGGACAGGGCGGGAAGCAGTTCTTC.

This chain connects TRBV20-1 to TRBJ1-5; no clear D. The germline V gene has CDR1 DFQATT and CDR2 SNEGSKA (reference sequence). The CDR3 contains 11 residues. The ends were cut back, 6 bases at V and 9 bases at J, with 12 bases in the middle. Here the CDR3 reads CSAAPEGPQHF. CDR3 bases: TGCAGTGCCGCCCCCGAGGGGCCCCAGCATTTT.

This CDR3 is CASSPRLQRPGETQYF. For the CDR3, the DNA is TGTGCCAGCAGCCCCCGACTCCAGCGCCCCGGAGAGACCCAGTACTTC. The rearrangement links TRBV7-2 to TRBJ2-5; D is ambiguous. The V end lost 5 bases, the J end lost 4 bases, and 20 bases lay between the germline ends. The length of the CDR3 is 16 residues. The germline gives CDR1 SGHTA, CDR2 FQGNSA.

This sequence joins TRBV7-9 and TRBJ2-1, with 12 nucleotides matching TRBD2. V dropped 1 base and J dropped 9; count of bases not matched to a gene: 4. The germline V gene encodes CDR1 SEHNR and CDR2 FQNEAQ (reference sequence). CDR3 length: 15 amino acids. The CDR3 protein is CASSLVLAGGPEQFF. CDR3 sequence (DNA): TGTGCCAGCAGCTTAGTGCTAGCGGGGGGGCCTGAGCAGTTCTTC.

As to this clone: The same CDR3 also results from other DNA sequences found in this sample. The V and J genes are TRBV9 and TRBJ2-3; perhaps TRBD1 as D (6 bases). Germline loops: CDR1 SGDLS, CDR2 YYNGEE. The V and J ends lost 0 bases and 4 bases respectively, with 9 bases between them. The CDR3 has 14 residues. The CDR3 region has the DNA TGTGCCAGCAGCGTAGGAGGGGGACCAGATACGCAGTATTTT. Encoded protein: CASSVGGGPDTQYF.

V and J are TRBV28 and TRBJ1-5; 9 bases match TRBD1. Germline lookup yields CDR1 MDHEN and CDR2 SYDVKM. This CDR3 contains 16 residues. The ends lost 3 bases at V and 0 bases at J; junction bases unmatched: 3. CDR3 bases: TGTGCCAGCAGTTTCGGGACAGGGATTAGCAATCAGCCCCAGCATTTT. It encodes CASSFGTGISNQPQHF.

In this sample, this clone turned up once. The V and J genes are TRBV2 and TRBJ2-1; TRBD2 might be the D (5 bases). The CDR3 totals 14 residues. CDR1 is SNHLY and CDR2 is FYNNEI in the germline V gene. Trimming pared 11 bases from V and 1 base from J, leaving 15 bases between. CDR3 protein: CAAGAGLSYNEQFF. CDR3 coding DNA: TGTGCCGCCGGCGCGGGCCTATCCTACAATGAGCAGTTCTTC.

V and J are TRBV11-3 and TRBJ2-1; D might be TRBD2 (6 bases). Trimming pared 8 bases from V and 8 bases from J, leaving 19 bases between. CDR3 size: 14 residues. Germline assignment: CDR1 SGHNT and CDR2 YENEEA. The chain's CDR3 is CASAGGVRADEQFF. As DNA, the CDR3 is TGTGCCAGCGCCGGGGGAGTTCGCGCCGATGAGCAGTTCTTC.

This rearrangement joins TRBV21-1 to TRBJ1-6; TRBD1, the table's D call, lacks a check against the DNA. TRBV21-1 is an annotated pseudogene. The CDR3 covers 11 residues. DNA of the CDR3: TGTGCCAGCAGCAACAGTCCCACCCTCCACTTT. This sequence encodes CASSNSPTLHF.

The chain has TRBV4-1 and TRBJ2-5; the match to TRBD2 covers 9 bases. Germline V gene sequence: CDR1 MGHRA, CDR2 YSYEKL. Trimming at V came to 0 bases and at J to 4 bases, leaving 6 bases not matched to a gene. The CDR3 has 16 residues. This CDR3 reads CASSQDGRGGSETQYF. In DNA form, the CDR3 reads TGCGCCAGCAGCCAAGATGGGCGGGGGGGATCAGAGACCCAGTACTTC.

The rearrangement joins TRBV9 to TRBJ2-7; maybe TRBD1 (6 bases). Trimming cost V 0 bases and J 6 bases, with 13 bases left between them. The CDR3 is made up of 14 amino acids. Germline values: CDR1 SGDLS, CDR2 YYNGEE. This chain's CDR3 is CASSVDEQGREQYF. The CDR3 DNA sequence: TGTGCCAGCAGCGTAGATGAACAGGGTCGCGAGCAGTACTTC.

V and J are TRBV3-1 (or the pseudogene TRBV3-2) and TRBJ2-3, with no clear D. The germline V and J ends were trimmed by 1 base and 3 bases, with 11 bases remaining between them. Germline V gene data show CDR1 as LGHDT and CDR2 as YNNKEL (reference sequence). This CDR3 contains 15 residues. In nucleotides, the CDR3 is TGTGCCAGCAGCCAAGGGGCAGGCAGAACAGATACGCAGTATTTT. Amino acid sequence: CASSQGAGRTDTQYF.

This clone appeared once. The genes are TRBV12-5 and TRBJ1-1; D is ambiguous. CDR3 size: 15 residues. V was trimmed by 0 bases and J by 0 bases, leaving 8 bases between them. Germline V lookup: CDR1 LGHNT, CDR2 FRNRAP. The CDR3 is CASGLVLGLNTEAFF. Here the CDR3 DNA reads TGTGCTAGTGGTTTGGTACTCGGGTTGAACACTGAAGCTTTCTTT.

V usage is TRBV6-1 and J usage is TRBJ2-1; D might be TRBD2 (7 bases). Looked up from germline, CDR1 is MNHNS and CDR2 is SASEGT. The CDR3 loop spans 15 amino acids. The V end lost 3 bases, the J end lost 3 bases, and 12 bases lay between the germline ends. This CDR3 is CASSDGGANYNEQFF. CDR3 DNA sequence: TGTGCCAGCAGTGATGGGGGGGCTAACTACAATGAGCAGTTCTTC.

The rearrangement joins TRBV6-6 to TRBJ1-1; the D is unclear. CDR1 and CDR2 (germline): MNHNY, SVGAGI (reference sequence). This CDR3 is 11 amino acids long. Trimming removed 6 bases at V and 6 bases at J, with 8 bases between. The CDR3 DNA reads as TGTGCCAGCAGCCTCCCCCCTGAAGCTTTCTTT. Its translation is CASSLPPEAFF.

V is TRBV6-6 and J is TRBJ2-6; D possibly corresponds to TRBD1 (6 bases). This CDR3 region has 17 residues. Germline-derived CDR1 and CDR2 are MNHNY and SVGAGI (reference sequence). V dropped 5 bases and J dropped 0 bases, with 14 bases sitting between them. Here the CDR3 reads CASSRGQLISGANVLTF. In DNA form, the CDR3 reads TGTGCCAGCAGTCGCGGACAGCTTATCTCTGGGGCCAACGTCCTGACTTTC.

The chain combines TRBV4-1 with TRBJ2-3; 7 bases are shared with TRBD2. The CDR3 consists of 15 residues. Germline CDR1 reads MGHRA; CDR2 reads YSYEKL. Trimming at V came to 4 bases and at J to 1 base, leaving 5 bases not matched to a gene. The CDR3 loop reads CASSPGTIRTDTQYF. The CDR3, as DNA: TGCGCCAGCAGCCCGGGGACTATACGCACAGATACGCAGTATTTT.